Shown below are 32 T cell receptor beta chains from a single sample sequenced in a study of long-term antiretroviral therapy in people with HIV. A v3.0 immunoSEQ assay was performed at survey level. Generated by immunoSEQ multiplex PCR, the TCRdb table keeps only in-frame clones and is missing some. The sample shows tens of thousands of clones, 80% to 90% of them seen only once. The sequenced sample was unsorted PBMCs, obtained 1.2 years after starting antiretroviral therapy. These receptors were taken from a woman in her forties or fifties with HIV.

The chain uses TRBV11-2 and TRBJ2-3; D unresolved. CDR3 length equals 12 residues. V was pared by 5 bases and J by 8 bases, with 11 bases between. Germline values: CDR1 SGHAT, CDR2 FQNNGV. Here the CDR3 DNA reads TGTGCCAGCAGCCCCGAGAGTGGTACGCAGTATTTT. It translates to CASSPESGTQYF.

The chain recombines TRBV7-6 with TRBJ2-7, with D perhaps matching TRBD2 (5 bases). The V gene lost 2 bases and the J gene lost 3 bases, with 14 bases spanning the gap. The V gene's germline CDR1 is SGHVS and CDR2 FNYEAQ. The CDR3 spans 15 residues. DNA for the CDR3: TGTGCCAGCAGCTTATATCAAGGCGGAGGCTACGAGCAGTACTTC. Its protein is CASSLYQGGGYEQYF.

The chain is built from TRBV6-6 and TRBJ1-2; no definite D call. From germline, CDR1 is MNHNY and CDR2 SVGAGI (reference sequence). The CDR3 is 10 residues long. Trimming took off 6 bases at V and 11 bases at J, with 10 bases between the two ends. The CDR3 DNA follows: TGTGCCAGCAGGGGTGAAAAATACACCTTC. Translated: CASRGEKYTF.

The chain joins TRBV5-4 to TRBJ1-2; D remains ambiguous. The ends were cut back, 2 bases at V and 3 bases at J, with 8 bases in the middle. Germline lookup yields CDR1 SGHNT and CDR2 YYREEE (reference sequence). This CDR3 comprises 13 residues. CDR3 sequence reads: CASSLGVDYGYTF. The CDR3 nucleotides read TGTGCCAGCAGCTTAGGTGTTGACTATGGCTACACCTTC.

This rearrangement joins TRBV7-6 to TRBJ2-5; 10 bases match TRBD2. Germline-derived CDR1 and CDR2 are SGHVS and FNYEAQ. The ends lost 5 bases at V and 4 bases at J; junction bases unmatched: 16. CDR3 size: 18 residues. CDR3 in DNA: TGTGCCAGCAGCCCCCGGACCCCGGGACCTAGCGGGGGAGAGACCCAGTACTTC. Translated: CASSPRTPGPSGGETQYF.

The chain recombines TRBV27 with TRBJ1-1; TRBD1 matches at 9 bases. Germline V gives CDR1 MNHEY, CDR2 SMNVEV (reference sequence). The CDR3 is 13 residues long. Unmatched junction bases numbered 8, after V lost 5 bases and J lost 10 bases. As DNA, the CDR3 is TGTGCCAGCAGTGCCACAGGGGGCAGAGGAGCTTTCTTT. Its translation: CASSATGGRGAFF.

The chain combines TRBV6-5 with TRBJ1-6; no clear D. CDR1 and CDR2 (germline): MNHEY, SVGAGI. The CDR3 runs 13 residues. Trimming removed 8 bases at V and 2 bases at J, with 7 bases between. The CDR3 is CASRPTYNSPLHF. DNA of the CDR3: TGTGCCAGCCGTCCCACCTATAATTCACCCCTCCACTTT.

The chain carries TRBV7-2 and TRBJ2-3; D remains ambiguous. The V gene's germline CDR1 is SGHTA and CDR2 FQGNSA. CDR3 size: 12 residues. V was pared by 5 bases and J by 0 bases, with 3 bases between. The CDR3 loop is CASSISTDTQYF. The CDR3, as DNA: TGTGCCAGCAGCATAAGCACAGATACGCAGTATTTT.

This chain joins TRBV27 and TRBJ1-5; D is perhaps TRBD1 (5 bases). Deletions cut 2 bases from V and 1 base from J, with 12 bases between. Germline values: CDR1 MNHEY, CDR2 SMNVEV (reference sequence). The CDR3 is 16 amino acids. CDR3 nucleotides: TGTGCCAGCAGTTTAAAGGGGATTGGGAGCAATCAGCCCCAGCATTTT. Its translation is CASSLKGIGSNQPQHF.

The rearrangement links TRBV5-1 to TRBJ2-3; D is perhaps TRBD1 (7 bases). With 0 bases removed from V and 0 bases from J, the gap between germline ends came to 14 bases. This CDR3 contains 17 residues. Looked up from germline, CDR1 is SGHRS and CDR2 is YFSETQ. The CDR3, as DNA: TGCGCCAGCAGCTTGGGATCCAGGGGGGACAGCACAGATACGCAGTATTTT. Amino acids: CASSLGSRGDSTDTQYF.

Remarks on this clone: The junction departs from germline at one end; a sequencing error may be responsible. The genes are TRBV7-7 and TRBJ2-3, with TRBD1 identical over 7 bases. CDR3 length: 15 residues. CDR1 and CDR2 (germline): SSHAT, FNYEAQ (reference sequence). The CDR3 DNA is TGTGCTAGCAGCCCGACAGGGAACAGGGCAGATACGCAGTATTTT. Translated, it gives CASSPTGNRADTQYF.

Judged by abundance, this clone is medium-sized (0.01 to 0.1%). The V and J genes are TRBV10-1 and TRBJ1-5; D unclear. The CDR3 is made up of 14 amino acids. The germline CDR1 and CDR2 sequences are WNHNN and SYGVQD (reference sequence). The V gene lost 3 bases and the J gene lost 5 bases, with 11 bases spanning the gap. The CDR3 bases are TGCGCCAGCAGTGACAGGTGTGTCTATCAGCCCCAGCATTTT. It yields the protein CASSDRCVYQPQHF.

This clone was picked up one time. At one boundary the junction diverges from the germline segment, which might be a read error. This chain links TRBV13 with TRBJ1-1, with D unresolved. The CDR3 extends over 14 amino acids. From germline, CDR1 is PRHDT and CDR2 FYEKMQ (reference sequence). The CDR3 sequence is CASSLGLKVTGLVF. DNA for the CDR3: TGTGCCAGCAGCTTAGGCCTAAAGGTAACCGGGCTGGTCTTT.

The rearrangement links TRBV6-6 to TRBJ1-2; TRBD1 agrees at 8 bases. V lost 2 bases to trimming and J lost 4 bases; unmatched junction nucleotides: 3. The germline V gene has CDR1 MNHNY and CDR2 SVGAGI (reference sequence). The CDR3 consists of 14 residues. CDR3 sequence (DNA): TGTGCCAGCAGTTACGTGACAGGGGCCTATGGCTACACCTTC. It encodes CASSYVTGAYGYTF.

The rearrangement joins TRBV6-6 to TRBJ1-1, with D possibly being TRBD1 (5 bases). With 11 bases removed from V and 5 bases from J, the gap between germline ends came to 18 bases. The CDR3 length is 13 residues. The V gene's germline CDR1 is MNHNY and CDR2 SVGAGI (reference sequence). The CDR3 nucleotides read TGTGCCGAGAGAGGGGAAGGAGGGACTGAAGCTTTCTTT. Translation: CAERGEGGTEAFF.

The CDR3 here is CASSTKNYGYTF. The CDR3 nucleotides read TGTGCCAGCAGCACCAAGAACTATGGCTACACCTTC. The chain is built from TRBV5-4 and TRBJ1-2; unclear D gene. Germline lookup yields CDR1 SGHNT and CDR2 YYREEE (reference sequence). The CDR3 runs to 12 residues. V shed 4 bases and J shed 2 bases, with 6 bases lying between them.

A single count supports this clone. This chain uses TRBV19 with TRBJ2-1; 9 bases map to TRBD1. In germline, CDR1 is LNHDA, CDR2 SQIVND (reference sequence). Trimming at V came to 1 base and at J to 8 bases, leaving 3 bases not matched to a gene. The CDR3 loop spans 14 amino acids. CDR3 sequence reads: CASSIGTGDDEQFF. The CDR3 DNA reads as TGTGCCAGTAGTATAGGGACAGGGGATGATGAGCAGTTCTTC.

This rearrangement joins TRBV7-8 to TRBJ2-2, with 9 bases lining up with TRBD2. Germline-derived CDR1 and CDR2 are SGHVS and FQNEAQ. This CDR3 is 16 amino acids long. With 7 bases clipped from V and 6 bases from J, the junction kept 12 bases outside the gene matches. The CDR3 sequence: CASKLAGALGAGELFF. CDR3 nucleotide sequence: TGTGCCAGCAAGTTAGCGGGGGCCCTTGGCGCCGGGGAGCTGTTTTTT.

The chain uses TRBV9 and TRBJ2-5; 8 nucleotides agree with TRBD1. Germline loops: CDR1 SGDLS, CDR2 YYNGEE. Trimming took 0 bases from V and 4 from J; bases not matched to a gene: 2. CDR3 length: 14 residues. CDR3 residues: CASSVAGTGETQYF. DNA for the CDR3: TGTGCCAGCAGCGTAGCTGGGACAGGAGAGACCCAGTACTTC. Full variable domain (rest looked up from reference TRBV9 and TRBJ2-5): DSGVTQTPKHLITATGQRVTLRCSPRSGDLSVYWYQQSLDQGLQFLIQYYNGEERAKGNILERFSAQQFPDLHSELNLSSLELGDSALYFCASSVAGTGETQYFGPGTRLLVL.

This clone was counted a few times. This chain uses TRBV27 with TRBJ2-2, with D unclear. The CDR3 covers 14 residues. The ends were cut back, 3 bases at V and 4 bases at J, with 9 bases in the middle. CDR1 is MNHEY, CDR2 SMNVEV, per germline (reference sequence). The CDR3 loop is CASSLWFGTGELFF. Written as DNA, the CDR3 is TGTGCCAGCAGTTTGTGGTTCGGCACCGGGGAGCTGTTTTTT.

This chain links TRBV7-9 with TRBJ2-1; the D is unclear. The CDR3 has 15 amino acids. The germline V gene has CDR1 SEHNR and CDR2 FQNEAQ (reference sequence). Trimming removed 1 base from V and 2 bases from J, with 9 bases in between. The CDR3 coding sequence is TGTGCCAGCAGCTTAGGTAGTCCGGCCTACAATGAGCAGTTCTTC. Residues: CASSLGSPAYNEQFF.

CDR3: CASSISDPRGYTF. The CDR3 nucleotides read TGTGCCAGTAGTATATCGGACCCGCGGGGCTACACCTTC. J is TRBJ1-2 and V is TRBV19; D unresolved. In germline, CDR1 is LNHDA, CDR2 SQIVND (reference sequence). Trimming cost V 2 bases and J 8 bases, with 12 bases left between them. This CDR3 contains 13 residues.

The rearrangement uses TRBV12-5 and TRBJ2-7; the match to TRBD1 covers 7 bases. CDR1 and CDR2 from the germline V gene are LGHNT and FRNRAP. Trimming at V came to 3 bases and at J to 3 bases, leaving 5 bases not matched to a gene. The CDR3 is 14 amino acids. The DNA for the CDR3 is TGTGCTAGTGGTTTAGGGGCAGGGGGCTACGAGCAGTACTTC. It codes for CASGLGAGGYEQYF.

The rearrangement joins TRBV7-2 to TRBJ2-4; D is possibly TRBD1 (5 bases). The CDR3 loop spans 14 amino acids. V lost 5 bases, J lost 3 bases, and 11 bases lay in between. Germline lookup yields CDR1 SGHTA and CDR2 FQGNSA. CDR3 region: CASSRQLSKNIQYF. The CDR3 DNA is TGTGCCAGCAGCAGACAGCTCAGCAAAAACATTCAGTACTTC.

The chain combines TRBV7-2 with TRBJ1-6, with D unclear. This CDR3 is 14 amino acids long. V gave up 7 bases and J gave up 7 bases, with 14 bases separating them. Germline V gene lookup returns CDR1 SGHTA and CDR2 FQGNSA. The CDR3 region has the DNA TGTGCCAGCACCCCGGGCTTGGAAAATTCACCCCTCCACTTT. It specifies CASTPGLENSPLHF.

The chain recombines TRBV5-1 with TRBJ1-5; possible D gene TRBD1, 5 bases. CDR1 and CDR2 (germline): SGHRS, YFSETQ. This CDR3 region has 15 residues. Trimming shortened V by 0 bases and J by 1 base, and 8 bases separated the two germline ends. The CDR3 sequence is CASSLGGVSNQPQHF. The CDR3 bases are TGCGCCAGCAGCTTGGGAGGGGTGAGCAATCAGCCCCAGCATTTT.

The CDR3 is CASSGPTGLGYTF. The CDR3 bases are TGTGCCAGCAGCGGCCCAACAGGGTTGGGCTACACCTTC. This sequence joins TRBV7-9 and TRBJ1-2, with D possibly matching TRBD1 (6 bases). V was shortened by 5 bases and J by 8 bases, with 15 bases between the two germline ends. From germline, CDR1 is SEHNR and CDR2 FQNEAQ (reference sequence). This CDR3 comprises 13 residues.

The chain has TRBV7-2 and TRBJ2-5; 7 bases are a match to TRBD2. The V segment lost 5 bases and the J segment 7 bases; nucleotides outside the gene matches: 7. The CDR3 runs 13 residues. The germline CDR1 and CDR2 sequences are SGHTA and FQGNSA. The CDR3 loop is CASSVGGAVTQYF. The CDR3 DNA is TGTGCCAGCAGCGTGGGAGGGGCGGTGACCCAGTACTTC. The whole variable domain, remainder taken from reference TRBV7-2 and TRBJ2-5, is GAGVSQSPSNKVTEKGKDVELRCDPISGHTALYWYRQSLGQGLEFLIYFQGNSAPDKSGLPSDRFSAERTGGSVSTLTIQRTQQEDSAVYLCASSVGGAVTQYFGPGTRLLVL.

This chain links TRBV6-1 with TRBJ1-6; the D is unclear. The CDR3 has 13 amino acids. In germline, CDR1 is MNHNS, CDR2 SASEGT. Between the trimmed V and J ends, which lost 7 bases and 3 bases, there was a span of 7 bases. The CDR3 DNA follows: TGTGCCAGCAAACAGATCTATAATTCACCCCTCCACTTT. It translates to CASKQIYNSPLHF.

The rearrangement links TRBV27 to TRBJ1-2; D call uncertain. The CDR3 is 14 residues long. Germline V gene data show CDR1 as MNHEY and CDR2 as SMNVEV (reference sequence). The V and J ends lost 0 bases and 6 bases respectively, with 11 bases between them. The CDR3, as DNA: TGTGCCAGCAGTTTATCGGTTGCCCCCGATGGCTACACCTTC. Amino acids: CASSLSVAPDGYTF.

For the CDR3, the DNA is TGTGCCAGCAGACCCTCGGGACCGTATAATTCACCCCTCCACTTT. The encoded protein is CASRPSGPYNSPLHF. The chain couples TRBV6-5 to TRBJ1-6, with D possibly matching TRBD1 (5 bases). V lost 6 bases and J 4 bases, leaving 13 bases between the germline ends. The germline CDR1 and CDR2 sequences are MNHEY and SVGAGI. This CDR3 is built from 15 residues.

The chain links TRBV6-1 to TRBJ2-3, with D perhaps TRBD1 (5 bases). The CDR3 runs 17 residues. Trimming took off 2 bases at V and 2 bases at J, with 17 bases between the two ends. Looked up from germline, CDR1 is MNHNS and CDR2 is SASEGT. The CDR3 here is CASSERIGAPPTDTQYF. The CDR3 nucleotides read TGTGCCAGCAGTGAAAGAATAGGGGCCCCCCCCACAGATACGCAGTATTTT.